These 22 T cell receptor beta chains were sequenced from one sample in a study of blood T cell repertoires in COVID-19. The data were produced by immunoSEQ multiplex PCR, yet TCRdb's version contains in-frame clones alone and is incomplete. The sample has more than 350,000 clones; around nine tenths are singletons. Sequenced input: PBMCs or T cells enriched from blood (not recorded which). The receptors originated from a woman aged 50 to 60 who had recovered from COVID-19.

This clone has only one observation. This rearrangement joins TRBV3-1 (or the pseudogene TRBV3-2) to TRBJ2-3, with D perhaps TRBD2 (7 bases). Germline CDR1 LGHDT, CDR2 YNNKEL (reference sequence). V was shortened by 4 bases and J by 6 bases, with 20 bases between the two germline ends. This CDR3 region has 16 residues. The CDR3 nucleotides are TGTGCCAGCAGCCCATCCGGGGGGCGGGGGTTGGATACGCAGTATTTT. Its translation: CASSPSGGRGLDTQYF.

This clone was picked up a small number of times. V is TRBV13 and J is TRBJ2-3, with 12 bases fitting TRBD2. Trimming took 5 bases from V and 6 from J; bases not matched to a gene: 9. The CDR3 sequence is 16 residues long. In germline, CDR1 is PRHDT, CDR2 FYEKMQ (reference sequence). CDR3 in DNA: TGTGCCAGCAGCCAACTAGCGGGGGGCCCCTCGGATACGCAGTATTTT. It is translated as CASSQLAGGPSDTQYF.

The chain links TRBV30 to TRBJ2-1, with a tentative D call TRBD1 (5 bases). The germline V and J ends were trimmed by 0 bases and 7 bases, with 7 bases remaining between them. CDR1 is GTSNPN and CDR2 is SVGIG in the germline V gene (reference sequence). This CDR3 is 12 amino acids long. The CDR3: CAWSVSGNEQFF. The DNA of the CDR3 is TGTGCCTGGAGTGTATCAGGGAATGAGCAGTTCTTC.

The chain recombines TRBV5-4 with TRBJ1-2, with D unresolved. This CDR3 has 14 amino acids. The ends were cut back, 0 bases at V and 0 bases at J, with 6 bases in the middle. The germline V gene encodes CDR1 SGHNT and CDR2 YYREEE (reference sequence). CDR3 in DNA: TGTGCCAGCAGCTTGGTAGAGACTAACTATGGCTACACCTTC. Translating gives CASSLVETNYGYTF.

For the CDR3, the DNA is TGTGCCTGGAGTCCTGGGACAGGGGGTAGATTCTGGTCTGGAAACACCATATATTTT. Its protein is CAWSPGTGGRFWSGNTIYF. This chain connects TRBV30 to TRBJ1-3, with 11 bases aligning to TRBD1. CDR1 and CDR2 from the germline V gene are GTSNPN and SVGIG (reference sequence). Trimming at V came to 2 bases and at J to 1 base, leaving 13 bases not matched to a gene. CDR3 size: 19 residues.

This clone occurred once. CDR3 amino acids: CASRDLGYYGYTF. As DNA, the CDR3 is TGTGCCAGCAGGGACTTAGGGTACTATGGCTACACCTTC. The J gene is TRBJ1-2, the V gene TRBV6-5; D ambiguous. The CDR3 has 13 residues. Germline values: CDR1 MNHEY, CDR2 SVGAGI. V dropped 6 bases and J dropped 3 bases, with 11 bases sitting between them.

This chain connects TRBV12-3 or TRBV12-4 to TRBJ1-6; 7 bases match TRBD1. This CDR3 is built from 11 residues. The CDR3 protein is CKGGGNSPLHF. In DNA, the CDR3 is TGTAAAGGGGGCGGGAATTCACCCCTCCACTTT.

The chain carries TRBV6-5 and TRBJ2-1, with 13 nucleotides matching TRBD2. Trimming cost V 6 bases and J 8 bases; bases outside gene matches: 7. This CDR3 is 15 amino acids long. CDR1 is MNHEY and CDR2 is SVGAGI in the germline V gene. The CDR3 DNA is TGTGCCAGCAGATATACTAGCGGGGGGGACTATGAGCAGTTCTTC. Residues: CASRYTSGGDYEQFF.

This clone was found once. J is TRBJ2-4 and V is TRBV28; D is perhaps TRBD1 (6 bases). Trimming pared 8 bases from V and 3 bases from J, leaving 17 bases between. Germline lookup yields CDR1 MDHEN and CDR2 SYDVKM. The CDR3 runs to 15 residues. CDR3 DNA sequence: TGTGCCAGCTCCAACGAGGGGGTGGTCAAAAACATTCAGTACTTC. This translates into CASSNEGVVKNIQYF.

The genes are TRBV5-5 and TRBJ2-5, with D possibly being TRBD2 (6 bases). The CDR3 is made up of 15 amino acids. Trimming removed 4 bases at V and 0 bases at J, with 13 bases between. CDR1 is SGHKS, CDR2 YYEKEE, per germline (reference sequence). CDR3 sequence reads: CASSIPGLDQETQYF. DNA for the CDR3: TGTGCCAGCAGCATTCCGGGACTCGACCAAGAGACCCAGTACTTC.

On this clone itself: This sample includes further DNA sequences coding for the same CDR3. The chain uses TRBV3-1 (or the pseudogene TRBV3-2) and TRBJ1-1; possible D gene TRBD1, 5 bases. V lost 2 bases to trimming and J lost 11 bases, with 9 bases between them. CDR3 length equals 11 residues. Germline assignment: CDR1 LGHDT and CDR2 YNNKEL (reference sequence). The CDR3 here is CASSQQGSAFF. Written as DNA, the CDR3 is TGTGCCAGCAGCCAACAGGGTTCGGCTTTCTTT.

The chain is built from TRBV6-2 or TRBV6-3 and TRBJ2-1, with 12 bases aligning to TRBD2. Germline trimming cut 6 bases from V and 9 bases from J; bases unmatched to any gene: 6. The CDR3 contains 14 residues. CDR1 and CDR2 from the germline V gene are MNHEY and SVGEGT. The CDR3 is CASSLAGGQGEQFF. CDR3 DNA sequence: TGTGCCAGCAGCCTAGCGGGGGGGCAGGGTGAGCAGTTCTTC.

The CDR3 sequence is CSVSVGGNEQYF. As DNA, the CDR3 is TGCAGCGTCTCCGTGGGGGGTAACGAGCAGTACTTC. This sequence joins TRBV29-1 and TRBJ2-7; a weak D match, TRBD2 (6 bases). CDR3 length: 12 residues. Deletions cut 6 bases from V and 5 bases from J, with 14 bases between. Germline-derived CDR1 and CDR2 are SQVTM and ANQGSEA.

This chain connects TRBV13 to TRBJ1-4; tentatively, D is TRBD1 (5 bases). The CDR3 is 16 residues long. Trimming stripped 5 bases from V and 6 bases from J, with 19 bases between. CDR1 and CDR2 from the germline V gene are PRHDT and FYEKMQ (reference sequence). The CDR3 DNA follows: TGTGCCAGCAGCACCAACCCGACGGCGGGGGATGAAAAACTGTTTTTT. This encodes CASSTNPTAGDEKLFF.

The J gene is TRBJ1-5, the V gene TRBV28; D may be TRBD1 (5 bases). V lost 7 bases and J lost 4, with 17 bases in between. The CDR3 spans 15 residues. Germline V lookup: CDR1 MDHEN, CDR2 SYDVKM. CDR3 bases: TGTGCCAGCATGCAGGGCCCTCCCCTGAATCAGCCCCAGCATTTT. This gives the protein CASMQGPPLNQPQHF.

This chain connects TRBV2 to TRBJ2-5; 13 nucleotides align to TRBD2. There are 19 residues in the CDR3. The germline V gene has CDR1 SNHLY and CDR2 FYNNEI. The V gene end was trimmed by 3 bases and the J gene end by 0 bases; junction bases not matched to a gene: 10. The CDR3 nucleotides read TGTGCCAGCAGTGAGGGGCCCGGGACTAGCGGGGCTCACCAAGAGACCCAGTACTTC. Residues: CASSEGPGTSGAHQETQYF.

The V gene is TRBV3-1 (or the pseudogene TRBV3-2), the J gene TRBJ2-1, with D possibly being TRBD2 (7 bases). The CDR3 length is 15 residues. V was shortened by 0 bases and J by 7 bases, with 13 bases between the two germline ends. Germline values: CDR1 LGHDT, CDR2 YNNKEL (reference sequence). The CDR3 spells CASSQDAGAGNEQFF. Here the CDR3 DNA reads TGTGCCAGCAGCCAAGACGCGGGGGCCGGGAATGAGCAGTTCTTC.

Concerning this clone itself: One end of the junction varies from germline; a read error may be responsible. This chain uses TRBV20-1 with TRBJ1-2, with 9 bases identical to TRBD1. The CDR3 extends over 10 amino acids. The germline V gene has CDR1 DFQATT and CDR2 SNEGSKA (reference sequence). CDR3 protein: CSAQPGQGHF. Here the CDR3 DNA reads TGCAGTGCCCAGCCGGGACAGGGCCACTTC.

The CDR3 here is CAISGFSGGATDTQYF. CDR3 DNA sequence: TGTGCCATCAGTGGGTTCAGCGGGGGGGCCACGGATACGCAGTATTTT. The genes are TRBV10-3 and TRBJ2-3; 10 nucleotides agree with TRBD2. Germline values: CDR1 ENHRY, CDR2 SYGVKD. The CDR3 runs to 16 residues. After removal of 4 bases from V and 6 bases from J, the junction contained 10 bases not matched to a gene.

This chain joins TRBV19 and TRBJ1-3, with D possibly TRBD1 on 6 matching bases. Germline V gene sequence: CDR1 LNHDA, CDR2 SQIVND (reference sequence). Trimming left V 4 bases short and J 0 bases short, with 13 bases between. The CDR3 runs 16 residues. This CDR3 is CASSTTGNPSGNTIYF. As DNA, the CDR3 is TGTGCCAGTAGTACCACAGGGAACCCCTCTGGAAACACCATATATTTT.

CDR3 nucleotides: TGTGCCACCAGGAAGGACAAGTATAATTCACCCCTCCACTTT. The encoded protein is CATRKDKYNSPLHF. The chain has TRBV15 and TRBJ1-6, with D perhaps matching TRBD1 (5 bases). The ends were cut back, 6 bases at V and 4 bases at J, with 10 bases in the middle. There are 14 residues in the CDR3. The germline V gene has CDR1 LNHNV and CDR2 YYDKDF (reference sequence).

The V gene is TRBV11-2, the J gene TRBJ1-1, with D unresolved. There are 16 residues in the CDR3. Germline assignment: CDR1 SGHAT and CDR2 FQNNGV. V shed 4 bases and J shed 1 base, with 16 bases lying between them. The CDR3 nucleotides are TGTGCCAGCAGCTCACCGGGATCATGGGGGAACACTGAAGCTTTCTTT. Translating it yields CASSSPGSWGNTEAFF. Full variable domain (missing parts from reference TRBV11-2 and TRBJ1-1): EAGVAQSPRYKIIEKRQSVAFWCNPISGHATLYWYQQILGQGPKLLIQFQNNGVVDDSQLPKDRFSAERLKGVDSTLKIQPAKLEDSAVYLCASSSPGSWGNTEAFFGQGTRLTVV.